The present T cell receptor delta chain was sequenced within a study of Vδ1+ human thymocytes (dated by TCRdb to 2017 to 2018). With respect to the entire study: As a data resource, the study described the mRNA-level TRG and TRD CDR3 repertoires found in highly purified Vdelta1+ thymocytes taken from young children. Validation of the multiplex-based CDR3 amplicon strategy against 5'RACE-based CDR3 amplicon generation methods had been performed previously. Results and caveats for the whole study, not just this receptor: Numerous TRG clonotypes were shared among donors (up to about 6.9x10^3), while TRD repertoires were essentially private (a maximum of about 120 shared). The use of highly purified populations and single-cell validation was advised by the authors, since misinterpretation of bulk repertoire data could be caused by unexpected Vdelta2 sequences. Roughly a fifth of thymic TRD sequences were found to be Vdelta2 (and few were Vdelta3) despite high sort purity, in contrast to peripheral blood Vdelta1+ controls. Donors did not cluster by age or sex, so the analyses were not stratified by age or sex. The thymic TRG and TRD repertoires appeared highly polyclonal, with Gaussian CDR3 length distributions, in contrast to the oligoclonal repertoires of peripheral blood.

Turning to this clone: Its antigen is still unknown. Within one base of it there is no much larger clone, and no base qualities were kept.

V has 1 base trimmed and J has 1 base trimmed; junction bases matching no gene number 17. The CDR3, from cysteine to phenylalanine, totals 21 residues. Of the read, only the CDR3 DNA is kept; its 63 bases are in frame from base 1. Based on the germline V gene, the CDR1 and CDR2 sequences are TSWWSYY and QGS. RNA extraction was carried out with the RNeasy mini kit, and reverse transcription was then done using Superscript III. CDR3 amplicons were produced by multiplex PCR using pooled V-gene forward primers and a constant-region reverse primer with Illumina adaptor overhangs. After gel purification, amplicons were indexed with Nextera index primers over about 8 extra PCR cycles and were then purified with AMPure XP beads. Sequencing of the libraries was done on an Illumina MiSeq using paired-end 250 bp reads, dual indexing and a roughly 18% PhiX spike-in. The original pipeline was this. FastQC was used to quality check the reads, while ea-utils fastq-join merged the TRG read pairs. IMGT/HighV-QUEST was used to annotate sequences, retaining only productive sequences with an unambiguous V-gene assignment, and each clonotype was defined by an identical CDR3 sequence. VDJtools 1.1.1, tcR 2.2.3, Treemap and vegan Shannon diversity in R 3.4.4 were used for downstream analysis. TCRdb reran clone calling on the public reads with CATT; rows sharing one DNA sequence were then combined. In this record, the V and J calls reflect TCRdb's handling and not the investigators' own analysis. This sample holds approximately 25,000 delta-chain clones; 7.4% were observed only once. The top ten constitute around 0.91% of the sample.

Thymic samples were depleted of alphabeta T cells, then CD3+ TCRVdelta1+ TCRVdelta2- thymocytes were FACS-sorted. A purity of roughly 97% to 99.6% was achieved for sorted Vdelta1+ thymocytes. The thymic specimens were obtained from roughly 8 paediatric patients, aged 5 days to 15 months, who were having corrective cardiac surgery. After the thymic tissue was dispersed, mononuclear cells were isolated using a Histopaque-1077 density gradient. The staining antibodies were anti-TCRVdelta1 clone TS8.2, anti-TCRVdelta2 clone B6, anti-CD3 clone HIT3a and anti-TCRalphabeta clone IP26. The sequenced material came from Vdelta1+ gamma-delta thymocytes from the thymus. This sample's cell subset or site label indicates: FACS-sorted CD3+ TCRalphabeta- TCRVdelta1+ TCRVdelta2- thymocytes. The sequence joins TRDV1 to TRDJ1; 11 junctional bases match TRDD3. The J gene, missing from TCRdb, was assigned here through DNA to germline matching. This TCR was sampled from a girl less than two years old who had congenital heart surgery. The DNA is TGTGCTCTTGGGGAACCATTCCTACCACTGGGGGATAGGGGCCGCACCGATAAACTCATCTTT. It is translated as CALGEPFLPLGDRGRTDKLIF.